A selection of T cell receptor beta chains follows, all from one sample in a study of B cell selection in AIRE deficiency. The method was immunoSEQ multiplex PCR; TCRdb's version includes in-frame clones alone and lacks a portion of them. The sample has 20,000 to 30,000 clones; about 96% are singletons. The sequencing sample was made of CD4+CD127+ conventional T cells sorted from PBMCs. The receptors originated from a human donor in good health. The CDR3 runs from the conserved cysteine through the conserved F or W. Fields, in order: CDR3 protein, D gene, J gene, V gene. The D gene is left open where the match is weak.

CASSIRQGAEAFF,TRBD1,TRBJ1-1,TRBV18
CASSLGGAGGYGYTF,TRBD1,TRBJ1-2,TRBV7-9
CASSFRHTYGYTF,-,TRBJ1-2,TRBV28
CASSQRSGEGGYTF,-,TRBJ1-2,TRBV7-9
CASVKGGQNSPLHF,TRBD1,TRBJ1-6,TRBV6-6
CASSPLLNTEAFF,-,TRBJ1-1,TRBV9
CAWGGGPGLQQEAQYF,-,TRBJ2-5,TRBV30
CASSPSRSTDTQYF,-,TRBJ2-3,TRBV6-5
CASSPEGNTEAFF,-,TRBJ1-1,TRBV18
CASSIRGVEQFF,-,TRBJ2-1,TRBV19
CASSLEAAANEKLFF,-,TRBJ1-4,TRBV5-1
CSVVRDRLTDTQYF,TRBD1,TRBJ2-3,TRBV29-1
CASSLEGTGANVLTF,-,TRBJ2-6,TRBV5-1
CASSPTGDSNQPQHF,-,TRBJ1-5,TRBV6-5
CAWSPGFEQYF,-,TRBJ2-7,TRBV30
CASSRDSNYGYTF,-,TRBJ1-2,TRBV27
CASSQAGLNQPQHF,-,TRBJ1-5,TRBV14
CASSDAGGVSNQPQHF,TRBD1,TRBJ1-5,TRBV2
CASSEAQGAIYGYTF,TRBD1,TRBJ1-2,TRBV2
CASSIRAGGNTGELFF,TRBD2,TRBJ2-2,TRBV19
CASRRTYNSPLHF,-,TRBJ1-6,TRBV2
CASSDRGSFGYTF,-,TRBJ1-2,TRBV2
CASSPSSSGVETQYF,-,TRBJ2-5,TRBV18
CASSPPAASYEQYF,-,TRBJ2-7,TRBV18
CASSLEPRGPLHF,-,TRBJ1-6,TRBV5-1
CASSFGNSGANVLTF,-,TRBJ2-6,TRBV5-1
CASSQTVNTEAFF,-,TRBJ1-1,TRBV4-3
CASSFPPDRGTDQPQHF,TRBD1,TRBJ1-5,TRBV28
CASSVRQVNTEAFF,-,TRBJ1-1,TRBV11-2
CASSRTGDASLAKNIQYF,TRBD1,TRBJ2-4,TRBV7-8
CASSLGGRAQETQYF,-,TRBJ2-5,TRBV5-1
CASSEFPTGEGATNEKLFF,TRBD1,TRBJ1-4,TRBV6-1
CASSPGTNSPLHF,-,TRBJ1-6,TRBV7-9
CASGSGGPYNEQFF,TRBD2,TRBJ2-1,TRBV7-8
CASSMTGSYGYTF,TRBD1,TRBJ1-2,TRBV5-5
CASSGRSLNTEAFF,-,TRBJ1-1,TRBV25-1
CASSGRGLAGGNQPQHF,-,TRBJ1-5,TRBV19
CASSANRGWNTEAFF,TRBD1,TRBJ1-1,TRBV4-3
CASTRDRMGQPQHF,TRBD1,TRBJ1-5,TRBV18
CASSLEGGSPDTQYF,-,TRBJ2-3,TRBV27
CAISESSGSNEKLFF,-,TRBJ1-4,TRBV10-3
CASSADPSYEQYF,-,TRBJ2-7,TRBV5-1
CASSLGDSPLHF,-,TRBJ1-6,TRBV5-6
CATSRDRGLEKLFF,TRBD1,TRBJ1-4,TRBV15
CASSSRGLAGGIPRNEQFF,TRBD2,TRBJ2-1,TRBV11-2
CASSLLDREGYGYTF,TRBD1,TRBJ1-2,TRBV4-1
CASSRDRSTDTQYF,-,TRBJ2-3,TRBV28
CASSPGGQLSNQPQHF,TRBD1,TRBJ1-5,TRBV7-2
CASSVRGGLDTQYF,-,TRBJ2-3,TRBV11-2
CASSQGQDVDGYTF,TRBD1,TRBJ1-2,TRBV18
CASSRLGGESSPLHF,-,TRBJ1-6,TRBV5-6
CAWAGQTNTEAFF,-,TRBJ1-1,TRBV30
CSVRKGEKLFF,-,TRBJ1-4,TRBV29-1
CATSGGLQETQYF,-,TRBJ2-5,TRBV18
CASSTGGYNEQFF,TRBD1,TRBJ2-1,TRBV5-1